These 26 T cell receptor beta chains were sequenced from one sample in a study of vaccination and CD4 T cells after COVID-19. Treatment defined: roughly 10-day PBMC culture with coronavirus spike peptide pools or control peptides (ViraFEST assay). Oncomine TCR Beta short-read sequencing was applied to DNA from cultured CD4+ T cells. TCRdb re-called the PCR reads with MiXCR, one entry per CDR3 protein. The sample consists of about 9,700 distinct CDR3 sequences, roughly two thirds of them appearing once. Their antigens remain unidentified. Sequences were obtained from CD4+ T cells from blood, cultured in vitro. The receptor set was obtained from a human donor who had recovered from COVID-19.

The rearrangement links TRBV20-1 to TRBJ2-1; 7 bases line up with TRBD2. Germline V gene data show CDR1 as DFQATT and CDR2 as SNEGSKA (reference sequence). CDR3 length: 15 residues. With V trimmed by 2 bases and J by 5 bases, 9 bases remained unmatched. CDR3 in DNA: TGCAGTGCTAGACCTTGGGGGACTAACGACAATGAGCAGTTCTTC. Translation: CSARPWGTNDNEQFF.

CDR3 amino acids: CASSGLHRGRTEAFF. The CDR3 nucleotides are TGTGCCAGCAGCGGGCTCCACAGGGGGCGGACTGAAGCTTTCTTT. The chain employs TRBV11-2 and TRBJ1-1, with 9 bases matching TRBD1. The CDR3 is 15 amino acids. CDR1 SGHAT and CDR2 FQNNGV come from the germline V gene. The V gene end was trimmed by 5 bases and the J gene end by 5 bases; junction bases not matched to a gene: 9.

This chain joins TRBV27 and TRBJ2-2; D call uncertain. Germline CDR1 reads MNHEY; CDR2 reads SMNVEV (reference sequence). This CDR3 spans 14 amino acids. The V and J ends lost 2 bases and 3 bases respectively, with 7 bases between them. CDR3 loop: CASSLVGDTGELFF. CDR3 DNA sequence: TGTGCCAGCAGTTTAGTCGGTGACACCGGGGAGCTGTTTTTT.

The V call is TRBV7-2, the J call TRBJ2-1; TRBD2 agrees at 12 bases. The CDR3 consists of 15 residues. The J segment lost 9 bases and the V segment lost 5 bases, leaving 8 bases of the junction unmatched. The germline V gene has CDR1 SGHTA and CDR2 FQGNSA. CDR3 in amino acids: CASSRRLAGAGEQFF. Here the CDR3 DNA reads TGTGCCAGCAGCCGTAGACTAGCGGGAGCGGGTGAGCAGTTCTTC.

This rearrangement joins TRBV7-9 to TRBJ2-5; D is unclear. The V gene's germline CDR1 is SEHNR and CDR2 FQNEAQ (reference sequence). The CDR3 loop spans 9 amino acids. The V end was cut by 11 bases, the J end by 4 bases, with 5 bases between. DNA of the CDR3: TGTGCCGCGGCAGAGACCCAGTACTTC. Its protein is CAAAETQYF. The entire variable domain, with the rest obtained from reference TRBV7-9 and TRBJ2-5, is as follows: DTGVSQNPRHKITKRGQNVTFRCDPISEHNRLYWYRQTLGQGPEFLTYFQNEAQLEKSRLLSDRFSAERPKGSFSTLEIQRTEQGDSAMYLCAAAETQYFGPGTRLLVL.

The chain carries TRBV25-1 and TRBJ1-2, with TRBD1 matching 10 bases. V was pared by 5 bases and J by 7 bases, with 4 bases of the junction left unmatched. The germline gives CDR1 MGHDK, CDR2 SYGVNS. The CDR3 length is 13 residues. CDR3: CASSHDRGLGYTF. CDR3 DNA: TGTGCCAGCAGTCACGACAGGGGGCTTGGCTACACCTTC.

The rearrangement uses TRBV6-1 and TRBJ1-6; TRBD1 might be the D (6 bases). CDR1 and CDR2 from the germline V gene are MNHNS and SASEGT. CDR3 length equals 13 residues. Trimming removed 2 bases from V and 8 bases from J, with 7 bases in between. The CDR3 spells CASSERGYSPLHF. CDR3 DNA sequence: TGTGCCAGCAGTGAAAGGGGGTATTCACCCCTCCACTTT.

This clonotype was counted a single time. The chain links TRBV5-4 to TRBJ2-3; TRBD1 agrees at 9 bases. The CDR3 consists of 16 residues. With 5 bases clipped from V and 1 base from J, the junction kept 8 bases outside the gene matches. CDR1 SGHNT and CDR2 YYREEE come from the germline V gene (reference sequence). The CDR3 bases are TGTGCCAGCAGTAAACAGGGGGCGGGTGGCACAGATACGCAGTATTTT. Translated: CASSKQGAGGTDTQYF.

The V gene is TRBV11-2, the J gene TRBJ2-7; D ambiguous. The CDR3 spans 14 residues. Trimming cost V 1 base and J 1 base, with 8 bases left between them. CDR1 SGHAT and CDR2 FQNNGV come from the germline V gene. Here the CDR3 reads CASSLGTTSYEQYF. The CDR3 DNA sequence: TGTGCCAGCAGCTTAGGGACGACGTCCTACGAGCAGTACTTC.

V and J are TRBV6-1 and TRBJ2-7, with a weak D call TRBD1 (7 bases). V shed 6 bases and J shed 4 bases, with 13 bases lying between them. The germline gives CDR1 MNHNS, CDR2 SASEGT. The CDR3 totals 13 residues. In nucleotides, the CDR3 is TGTGCCAGCAGCGGACAGGAGGGGTACGAGCAGTACTTC. The encoded protein is CASSGQEGYEQYF.

Only a few counts were recorded for this clonotype. Germline and junction disagree at one end, which may indicate a read error. The chain has TRBV6-1 and TRBJ1-1, with D possibly being TRBD1 (5 bases). The CDR3 has 15 residues. The germline gives CDR1 MNHNS, CDR2 SASEGT. CDR3: CASSVYARADTEAFF. CDR3 DNA: TGTGCCAGTAGTGTCTATGCCAGGGCGGACACTGAAGCTTTCTTT.

The chain is built from TRBV24-1 and TRBJ2-1; 7 nucleotides align to TRBD1. Germline assignment: CDR1 KGHDR and CDR2 SFDVKD. CDR3 length equals 14 residues. V shed 5 bases and J 15 bases; nucleotides not matched to a gene: 15. In DNA form, the CDR3 reads TGTGCCACCAGTGCCGTGGGACAGAAACTTAGTCTGTTCTTC. It codes for CATSAVGQKLSLFF.

The rearrangement joins TRBV18 to TRBJ2-3, with D maybe TRBD2 (6 bases). This CDR3 is built from 18 residues. Trimming took 4 bases from V and 0 from J, leaving 20 bases between them. CDR1 and CDR2 from the germline V gene are KGHSH and LQKENI. The CDR3 nucleotides are TGTGCCAGCTCACTTGACCCCGTGGGGACTTCTAGCACAGATACGCAGTATTTT. Encoded protein: CASSLDPVGTSSTDTQYF.

This clonotype appeared once. The chain couples TRBV11-2 to TRBJ2-5, with TRBD1 as a possible D gene (7 bases). Germline V gene lookup returns CDR1 SGHAT and CDR2 FQNNGV. There are 17 residues in the CDR3. V was pared by 2 bases and J by 7 bases, with 23 bases between. CDR3 sequence reads: CASSLLRGKGALVTQYF. The CDR3 DNA follows: TGTGCCAGCAGCTTACTCCGGGGGAAGGGGGCGCTGGTGACCCAGTACTTC.

The chain recombines TRBV27 with TRBJ2-3; 10 bases agree with TRBD2. The CDR3 extends over 21 amino acids. The germline CDR1 and CDR2 sequences are MNHEY and SMNVEV (reference sequence). V shed 6 bases, J shed 0 bases, and the junction held 21 bases outside the gene matches. This CDR3 reads CASSSKKEAGGPRVSTDTQYF. DNA of the CDR3: TGTGCCAGCAGCTCAAAAAAGGAAGCGGGGGGGCCGAGGGTGAGCACAGATACGCAGTATTTT.

This clonotype was picked up a small number of times. The V call is TRBV24-1, the J call TRBJ2-2; no reliable D call. This CDR3 spans 13 amino acids. V dropped 3 bases and J dropped 4 bases, with 5 bases sitting between them. From germline, CDR1 is KGHDR and CDR2 SFDVKD. The CDR3 sequence is CATSDVATGELFF. Written as DNA, the CDR3 is TGTGCCACCAGTGATGTTGCCACCGGGGAGCTGTTTTTT.

The rearrangement uses TRBV2 and TRBJ2-1; D remains ambiguous. The ends were cut back, 2 bases at V and 6 bases at J, with 11 bases in the middle. Germline V gene data show CDR1 as SNHLY and CDR2 as FYNNEI. The CDR3 is made up of 14 amino acids. CDR3 sequence reads: CASSESPSSNEQFF. DNA for the CDR3: TGTGCCAGCAGTGAAAGTCCCAGCAGCAATGAGCAGTTCTTC.

The chain is built from TRBV15 and TRBJ2-3, with TRBD2 matching 8 bases. Germline V gene sequence: CDR1 LNHNV, CDR2 YYDKDF (reference sequence). The CDR3 length is 16 residues. The J segment lost 4 bases and the V segment lost 2 bases, leaving 8 bases of the junction unmatched. DNA for the CDR3: TGTGCCACCAGCAGAAGAGCGGGGGCGGGGGCAGATACGCAGTATTTT. Protein product: CATSRRAGAGADTQYF. The entire variable domain, with the rest obtained from reference TRBV15 and TRBJ2-3, is as follows: DAMVIQNPRYQVTQFGKPVTLSCSQTLNHNVMYWYQQKSSQAPKLLFHYYDKDFNNEADTPDNFQSRRPNTSFCFLDIRSPGLGDTAMYLCATSRRAGAGADTQYFGPGTRLTVL.

In this sample, this clonotype turned up a few times. The rearrangement uses TRBV20-1 and TRBJ2-5, with D uncertain. With 0 bases removed from V and 3 bases from J, the gap between germline ends came to 11 bases. CDR1 DFQATT and CDR2 SNEGSKA come from the germline V gene (reference sequence). The CDR3 extends over 14 amino acids. The CDR3 bases are TGCAGTGCTAGAGATATGAGAGCTAAAGAGACCCAGTACTTC. As protein: CSARDMRAKETQYF.

The V call is TRBV7-8, the J call TRBJ1-1, with D possibly matching TRBD1 (6 bases). The CDR3 has 15 amino acids. The ends were cut back, 3 bases at V and 1 base at J, with 12 bases in the middle. In germline, CDR1 is SGHVS, CDR2 FQNEAQ. The CDR3 protein is CASSFSWGPNTEAFF. The CDR3 nucleotides are TGTGCCAGCAGCTTCTCTTGGGGGCCGAACACTGAAGCTTTCTTT.

The chain employs TRBV3-1 and TRBJ1-6, with D possibly matching TRBD1 (6 bases). The germline V gene has CDR1 LGHDT and CDR2 YNNKEL (reference sequence). This CDR3 is 18 amino acids long. V shed 1 base and J shed 3 bases, with 16 bases lying between them. The chain's CDR3 is CASSQADRGAYYNSPLHF. DNA for the CDR3: TGTGCCAGCAGCCAAGCTGATCGGGGGGCCTACTATAATTCACCCCTCCACTTT.

The CDR3 DNA reads as TGCGCCAGCAGCCAAGACTCCGGGTATGGGGCCAACGTCCTGACTTTC. This encodes CASSQDSGYGANVLTF. The chain couples TRBV4-1 to TRBJ2-6; no firm D call. CDR1 and CDR2 (germline): MGHRA, YSYEKL. This CDR3 is built from 16 residues. V was shortened by 0 bases and J by 3 bases, with 9 bases between the two germline ends.

In its sample, this clonotype was seen once. V gene TRBV3-1 combines with J gene TRBJ1-1; D gene uncertain. The CDR3 has 14 amino acids. V lost 4 bases, J lost 1 base, and 10 bases lay in between. Germline V gene lookup returns CDR1 LGHDT and CDR2 YNNKEL (reference sequence). In nucleotides, the CDR3 is TGTGCCAGCAGCCTCGCCGGAGCGAACACTGAAGCTTTCTTT. Translation gives CASSLAGANTEAFF.

The chain employs TRBV15 and TRBJ1-1; D is ambiguous. V lost 0 bases and J lost 7, with 6 bases in between. CDR3 length: 12 residues. Germline V lookup: CDR1 LNHNV, CDR2 YYDKDF (reference sequence). For the CDR3, the DNA is TGTGCCACCAGCAGAGATAAAAATGAAGCTTTCTTT. Translating gives CATSRDKNEAFF.

This clonotype was observed a handful of times. The V and J genes are TRBV19 and TRBJ1-1; no clear D. CDR3 size: 12 residues. Trimming pared 6 bases from V and 1 base from J, leaving 6 bases between. Per germline, CDR1 LNHDA and CDR2 SQIVND (reference sequence). This CDR3 reads CASSDENTEAFF. The DNA for the CDR3 is TGTGCCAGTAGCGATGAGAACACTGAAGCTTTCTTT.

The CDR3 DNA reads TGCAGTGTCGAGGGGACTAAGGACTACGAGCAGTACTTC. Encoded protein: CSVEGTKDYEQYF. The chain carries TRBV20-1 and TRBJ2-7; TRBD2 aligns across 7 bases. Germline V gene data show CDR1 as DFQATT and CDR2 as SNEGSKA (reference sequence). J gave up 3 bases and V 7 bases, and 9 bases lay outside the gene matches. The CDR3 spans 13 residues.